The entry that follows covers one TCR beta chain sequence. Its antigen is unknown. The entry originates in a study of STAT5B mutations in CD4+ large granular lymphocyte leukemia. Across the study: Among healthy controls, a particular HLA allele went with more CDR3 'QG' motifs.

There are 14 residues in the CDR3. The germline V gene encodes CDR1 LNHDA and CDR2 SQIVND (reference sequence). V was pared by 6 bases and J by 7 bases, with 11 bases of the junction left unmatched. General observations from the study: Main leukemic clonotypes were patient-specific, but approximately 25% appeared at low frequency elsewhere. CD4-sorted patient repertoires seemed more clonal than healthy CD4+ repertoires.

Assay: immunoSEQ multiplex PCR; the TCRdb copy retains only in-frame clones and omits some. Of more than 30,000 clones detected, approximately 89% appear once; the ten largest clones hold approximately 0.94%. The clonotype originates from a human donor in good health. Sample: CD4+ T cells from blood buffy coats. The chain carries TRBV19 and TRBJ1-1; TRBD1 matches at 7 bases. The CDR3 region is CASRKEGARDEAFF. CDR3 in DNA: TGTGCCAGTAGGAAGGAGGGGGCCCGGGATGAAGCTTTCTTT.